One and the same sample provided the 10 T cell receptor beta chains below, sequenced in a study of blood T cells in healthy people across ages. A sample-barcoded 5' primer and a J-beta primer mix were used in a second PCR of about 6 to 12 cycles. One entry per CDR3 protein results from TCRdb running MiXCR on the 5' RACE reads. Of 700,000 or so distinct CDR3 sequences listed, around a fifth are singletons. The sequencing sample was made of blood. Every receptor here comes from a man in his 70s in good health.

The gene calls are TRBV6-5 and TRBJ2-5; 8 bases map to TRBD2. From germline, CDR1 is MNHEY and CDR2 SVGAGI. The CDR3 length is 16 residues. V trimming: 0 bases; J trimming: 0 bases; junction bases outside the gene matches: 3. The CDR3 loop is CASSYSRTSHQETQYF. CDR3 nucleotide sequence: TGTGCCAGCAGTTACTCGAGGACTAGCCACCAAGAGACCCAGTACTTC.

This CDR3 reads CASSEDQSGQETQYF. The CDR3, as DNA: TGTGCCAGCAGTGAAGATCAGTCAGGGCAAGAGACCCAGTACTTC. The V call is TRBV2, the J call TRBJ2-5, with D possibly matching TRBD1 (5 bases). The V gene lost 1 base and the J gene lost 2 bases, with 11 bases spanning the gap. This CDR3 is built from 15 residues. Germline CDR1 and CDR2: SNHLY and FYNNEI. The whole variable domain, remainder taken from reference TRBV2 and TRBJ2-5, is EPEVTQTPSHQVTQMGQEVILRCVPISNHLYFYWYRQILGQKVEFLVSFYNNEISEKSEIFDDQFSVERPDGSNFTLKIRSTKLEDSAMYFCASSEDQSGQETQYFGPGTRLLVL.

This clonotype was observed a single time. This rearrangement joins TRBV28 to TRBJ2-3, with D uncertain. V gave up 6 bases and J gave up 0 bases, with 10 bases separating them. Germline CDR1 MDHEN, CDR2 SYDVKM. This CDR3 is built from 14 residues. The DNA of the CDR3 is TGTGCCAGCAGAGCAGTTTGGAGCACAGATACGCAGTATTTT. This gives the protein CASRAVWSTDTQYF.

V gene TRBV20-1 combines with J gene TRBJ1-2, with D tentatively TRBD1 (5 bases). The V gene's germline CDR1 is DFQATT and CDR2 SNEGSKA (reference sequence). This CDR3 comprises 12 residues. V dropped 5 bases and J dropped 1 base, with 8 bases sitting between them. The CDR3 nucleotides are TGCAGTGCTCCGACAGTTAACTATGGCTACACCTTC. Translated: CSAPTVNYGYTF.

The rearrangement links TRBV28 to TRBJ2-2, with D unclear. The CDR3 covers 14 residues. Germline V lookup: CDR1 MDHEN, CDR2 SYDVKM. Between the trimmed V and J ends, which lost 2 bases and 3 bases, there was a span of 7 bases. The CDR3 DNA reads TGTGCCAGCAGTTTACCGGTTTACACCGGGGAGCTGTTTTTT. Its translation is CASSLPVYTGELFF. The full variable domain, rest sourced from reference TRBV28 and TRBJ2-2, is DVKVTQSSRYLVKRTGEKVFLECVQDMDHENMFWYRQDPGLGLRLIYFSYDVKMKEKGDIPEGYSVSREKKERFSLILESASTNQTSMYLCASSLPVYTGELFFGEGSRLTVL.

This clonotype was counted between two and nine times. The chain links TRBV7-9 to TRBJ1-1; perhaps TRBD1 as D (5 bases). V gave up 8 bases and J gave up 3 bases, with 19 bases separating them. Germline V gene data show CDR1 as SEHNR and CDR2 as FQNEAQ (reference sequence). The CDR3 is made up of 15 amino acids. CDR3 in DNA: TGTGCCAGCCGCCGCAGGGAGGGGCGGGACACTGAAGCTTTCTTT. Residues: CASRRREGRDTEAFF.

Turning to this clonotype: An end of the junction differs from the germline gene, which may be a read error. The J gene is TRBJ2-2, the V gene TRBV2, with D unclear. Germline assignment: CDR1 SNHLY and CDR2 FYNNEI. The CDR3 contains 14 residues. The CDR3: CAGSVDGYTGELFF. The CDR3 coding sequence is TGTGCCGGCAGTGTCGACGGCTACACCGGGGAGCTGTTTTTT.

This clonotype was counted only a few times. The chain is built from TRBV12-3 or TRBV12-4 and TRBJ2-4; 7 positions agree with TRBD2. After removal of 6 bases from V and 0 bases from J, the junction contained 5 bases not matched to a gene. The CDR3 runs to 15 residues. The CDR3 region is CASRSSGVAKNIQYF. The DNA for the CDR3 is TGTGCCAGCAGATCTAGCGGAGTAGCCAAAAACATTCAGTACTTC.

In its sample, this clonotype was seen a few times. The chain employs TRBV12-3 or TRBV12-4 and TRBJ2-5; TRBD2 aligns across 11 bases. The V gene end was trimmed by 6 bases and the J gene end by 11 bases; junction bases not matched to a gene: 17. CDR3 size: 16 residues. This CDR3 reads CASRDSASGGTYVQYF. The CDR3 DNA is TGTGCCAGCAGGGACTCAGCTAGCGGGGGGACCTACGTGCAGTACTTC.

This clonotype was picked up a small number of times. The chain has TRBV6-1 and TRBJ2-5; 8 positions match TRBD2. The J call may be faulty, since TRBJ2-1 better matches the DNA end. This CDR3 has 16 amino acids. CDR1 is MNHNS, CDR2 SASEGT, per germline. The chain's CDR3 is CASGKRGSIASPEQFF. The CDR3, as DNA: TGTGCCAGCGGCAAGCGGGGGAGTATCGCCTCGCCTGAGCAGTTCTTC.